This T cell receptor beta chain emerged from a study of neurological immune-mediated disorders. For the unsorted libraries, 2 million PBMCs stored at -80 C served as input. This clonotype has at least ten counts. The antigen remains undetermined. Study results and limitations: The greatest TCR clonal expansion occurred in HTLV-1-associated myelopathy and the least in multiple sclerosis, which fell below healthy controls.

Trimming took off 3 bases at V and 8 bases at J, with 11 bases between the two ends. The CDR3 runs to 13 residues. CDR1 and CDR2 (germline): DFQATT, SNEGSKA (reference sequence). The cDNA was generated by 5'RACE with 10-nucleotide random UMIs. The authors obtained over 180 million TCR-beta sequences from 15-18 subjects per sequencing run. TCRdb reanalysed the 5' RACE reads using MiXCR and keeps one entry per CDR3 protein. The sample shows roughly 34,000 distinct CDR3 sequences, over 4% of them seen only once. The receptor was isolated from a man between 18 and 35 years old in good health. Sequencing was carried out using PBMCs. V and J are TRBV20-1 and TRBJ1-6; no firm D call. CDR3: CSASERSDSPLHF. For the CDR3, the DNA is TGCAGTGCTAGTGAAAGATCTGATTCACCCCTCCACTTT.